The 5 T cell receptor beta chains below come from one sample, sequenced in a study of T cell changes during pregnancy in multiple sclerosis. The data were produced by immunoSEQ multiplex PCR, yet TCRdb's version contains in-frame clones alone and is incomplete. Of about 45,000 clones detected, more than 85% appear once; the ten largest clones hold about 3%. The sample here was CD8+ T cells from peripheral blood mononuclear cells, taken in the second trimester of pregnancy. Receptors originate from a female donor with multiple sclerosis, enrolled in a pregnancy study.

This chain joins TRBV9 and TRBJ1-1, with 7 bases that match TRBD1. Germline values: CDR1 SGDLS, CDR2 YYNGEE. CDR3 size: 14 residues. V lost 3 bases to trimming and J lost 5 bases; unmatched junction nucleotides: 7. Here the CDR3 reads CASSAPGGRTEAFF. Written as DNA, the CDR3 is TGTGCCAGCAGCGCCCCAGGGGGACGGACTGAAGCTTTCTTT.

On this clone: An end of the junction does not agree with germline; a read error may underlie this. The chain is built from TRBV7-7 and TRBJ2-5, with 12 bases that match TRBD2. This CDR3 region has 14 residues. Germline V gene sequence: CDR1 SSHAT, CDR2 FNYEAQ (reference sequence). The CDR3 spells CASSLGLAGETQYF. The DNA for the CDR3 is TGTGCTAGCAGCTTAGGACTAGCGGGGGAGACCCAGTACTTC.

The chain combines TRBV5-1 with TRBJ2-7; TRBD2 agrees at 10 bases. The CDR3 runs to 17 residues. The germline V gene encodes CDR1 SGHRS and CDR2 YFSETQ. V trimming: 0 bases; J trimming: 4 bases; junction bases outside the gene matches: 10. The DNA for the CDR3 is TGCGCCAGCAGCTTGGCCGGGCTAGCGGGGGACCCATACGAGCAGTACTTC. Translated: CASSLAGLAGDPYEQYF. The full variable domain, its missing parts supplied by reference TRBV5-1 and TRBJ2-7, is KAGVTQTPRYLIKTRGQQVTLSCSPISGHRSVSWYQQTPGQGLQFLFEYFSETQRNKGNFPGRFSGRQFSNSRSEMNVSTLELGDSALYLCASSLAGLAGDPYEQYFGPGTRLTVT.

This rearrangement joins TRBV11-3 to TRBJ2-5, with a weak D call TRBD2 (5 bases). This CDR3 is built from 16 residues. Deletions cut 1 base from V and 3 bases from J, with 15 bases between. CDR1 is SGHNT and CDR2 is YENEEA in the germline V gene. The CDR3 reads CASSLVLRTGEETQYF. CDR3 DNA sequence: TGTGCCAGCAGCTTAGTCCTCCGGACTGGAGAAGAGACCCAGTACTTC.

This sequence joins TRBV29-1 and TRBJ1-1; D perhaps matches TRBD1 (6 bases). Germline CDR1 reads SQVTM; CDR2 reads ANQGSEA. The V end lost 7 bases, the J end lost 8 bases, and 23 bases lay between the germline ends. This CDR3 has 14 residues. The CDR3 is CSAQGQGLFGEAFF. The CDR3 bases are TGCAGCGCCCAGGGGCAGGGACTATTTGGGGAAGCTTTCTTT.